The TCR beta chain described here comes from a study of cytomegalovirus exposure and HLA in healthy donors. The donors gave bone marrow, and they were healthy. With regard to this clone: Its antigen is unidentified.

The PCR made use of 60 Vbeta and 13 Jbeta primers. The table came from immunoSEQ multiplex PCR; TCRdb's copy has only in-frame clones and leaves some out. The sample carries about 160,000 clones, 60% to 80% recorded once. The CDR3 has 17 residues. Germline values: CDR1 LGHNA, CDR2 YSLEER. V gave up 0 bases and J gave up 4 bases; unmatched junction bases: 8. General study points: There were several of the most significant clusters that appeared linked to common viral pathogens in a later analysis. Because they were indistinguishable, some V segments, including TRBV6-2 and TRBV6-3, were excluded. Prior analysis indicated that the majority of TCR beta V segments exhibited productivity approximately 90% or approximately 30% of the time.

The TCR originated in a man in his fifties or sixties in good health and CMV-seropositive. J is TRBJ2-7 and V is TRBV4-3; 11 positions agree with TRBD1. The sample taken for sequencing was PBMCs. The CDR3 sequence: CASSQERAGQGVYEQYF. In nucleotides, the CDR3 is TGCGCCAGCAGCCAAGAACGGGCGGGACAGGGGGTTTACGAGCAGTACTTC.